The sequence of this T cell receptor beta chain was determined in a study of regulatory T cells in long-lasting Graves disease. About the research overall: Duration of antithyroid drug therapy among newly diagnosed Graves' patients was under 3 months.

This CDR3 has 13 residues. Losses at the gene ends were 2 bases for V and 6 bases for J; bases not matched to a gene: 6. Germline lookup yields CDR1 GTSNPN and CDR2 SVGIG (reference sequence). Investigators prepared the TCR beta libraries by applying iRepertoire HTBI primers and Arm-PCR of CDR3 regions. Each CDR3 protein is one row after TCRdb ran MiXCR on the multiplex PCR reads. The data contain over 350,000 distinct CDR3 sequences, 12% to 15% of them singletons. Time point here: newly diagnosed GD, antithyroid drugs for less than 3 months. The TCR library was made from RNA extracted from PBMCs. The patient group derived from an endocrinology department in Xi'an, China. The same data also went into a second study, on T cells in Graves' hyperthyroidism and ophthalmopathy. According to that study: Ophthalmopathy onset followed model prediction by a median about 6.5 months.

The source material was peripheral blood mononuclear cells (PBMCs), sampled at new diagnosis, from a patient treated with antithyroid drugs. The sequence came from a woman aged 45-60 years with Graves disease. V usage is TRBV30 and J usage is TRBJ1-2, with 7 bases lining up with TRBD1. The CDR3 DNA is TGTGCCTGGAGTCCGACAGGGATCAATGGCTACACCTTC. It codes for CAWSPTGINGYTF. Based on the CDR3 plus reference TRBV30 and TRBJ1-2, the full variable domain is SQTIHQWPATLVQPVGSPLSLECTVEGTSNPNLYWYRQAAGRGLQLLFYSVGIGQISSEVPQNLSASRPQDRQFILSSKKLLLSDSGFYLCAWSPTGINGYTFGSGTRLTVV.